The clone carrying this T cell receptor beta chain was detected only once. It was with 60 Vbeta and 13 Jbeta primers that the PCR ran. Profiled with immunoSEQ multiplex PCR; TCRdb holds only in-frame clones, not every one. The top ten clones hold about 1.6% of a sample with about 180,000 clones, 76% of them seen once. The source of the sample is a study of cytomegalovirus exposure and HLA in healthy donors. CDR1 is KGHSH and CDR2 is LQKENI in the germline V gene. V was pared by 2 bases and J by 2 bases, with 18 bases between. The CDR3 runs to 17 residues. The receptor was isolated from a man aged 18 to 30 in good health and CMV-seronegative. The specimen was PBMCs. The chain combines TRBV18 with TRBJ1-1; maybe TRBD1 (6 bases). The CDR3 sequence: CASSPWGPGTLNTEAFF. CDR3 bases: TGTGCCAGCTCACCATGGGGGCCGGGGACCCTCAACACTGAAGCTTTCTTT.